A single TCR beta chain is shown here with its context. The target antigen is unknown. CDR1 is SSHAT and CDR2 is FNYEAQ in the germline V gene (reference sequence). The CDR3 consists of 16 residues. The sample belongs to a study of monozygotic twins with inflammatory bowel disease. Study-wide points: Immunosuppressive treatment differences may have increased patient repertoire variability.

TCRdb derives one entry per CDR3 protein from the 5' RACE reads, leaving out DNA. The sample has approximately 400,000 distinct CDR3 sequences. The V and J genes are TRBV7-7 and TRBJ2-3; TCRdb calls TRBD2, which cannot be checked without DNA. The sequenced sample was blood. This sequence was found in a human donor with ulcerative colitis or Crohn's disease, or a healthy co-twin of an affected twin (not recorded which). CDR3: CASSLEAGGTTDTQYF.